These 27 T cell receptor beta chains were all obtained from the same sample, sequenced in a study of post-analysis software for immune sequencing data. These receptors' antigens are unknown. General observations from the study: Among 5 or 6 TRBV segments more frequent in patients than controls were TRBV5-6, TRBV5-1 and TRBV20-1.

cDNA libraries of TCR beta carried unique molecular identifiers. TCRdb re-called the PCR reads through MiXCR, storing one row per CDR3 protein. The data hold about 540,000 distinct CDR3 sequences, with roughly 34% observed a single time. Material for sequencing was blood. The source of these receptors is a girl younger than 18 with multiple sclerosis.

This clonotype was counted a few times. The chain is built from TRBV12-3 or TRBV12-4 and TRBJ1-2; possibly TRBD1 for D (6 bases). The CDR3 length is 13 residues. Trimming took off 3 bases at V and 4 bases at J, with 9 bases between the two ends. In nucleotides, the CDR3 is TGTGCCAGCAGTTTGGGGACACTCTATGGCTACACCTTC. Its translation is CASSLGTLYGYTF.

In its sample, this clonotype was seen a few times. In DNA, the CDR3 is TGCAGCGTTCGACTCGGGACAGGGCCGTCTCTGGCTGAAGCTTTCTTT. Amino acids: CSVRLGTGPSLAEAFF. The J gene is TRBJ1-1, the V gene TRBV29-1; TRBD1 matches 9 bases. Germline V gene data show CDR1 as SQVTM and CDR2 as ANQGSEA. CDR3 size: 16 residues. J gave up 6 bases and V 5 bases, and 16 bases lay outside the gene matches.

The chain is built from TRBV16 and TRBJ2-4; either TRBD1 or TRBD2 may supply D (6 bases each). CDR3 length equals 15 residues. CDR1 is KGHSY and CDR2 is FQNENV in the germline V gene. V lost 4 bases and J lost 7, with 17 bases in between. In DNA form, the CDR3 reads TGTGCCAGCAGCCCCGAGCGGGCAGGGGCGAACATTCAGTACTTC. Translated: CASSPERAGANIQYF.

The chain carries TRBV7-9 and TRBJ2-3; D unclear. The CDR3 extends over 15 amino acids. In germline, CDR1 is SEHNR, CDR2 FQNEAQ (reference sequence). Trimming shortened V by 0 bases and J by 4 bases, and 11 bases separated the two germline ends. The CDR3 reads CASSLAEGSPDTQYF. DNA of the CDR3: TGTGCCAGCAGCTTAGCTGAAGGCTCCCCAGATACGCAGTATTTT.

This clonotype turned up a few times. The CDR3 bases are TGTGCCAGCAGCCTCCTAGCGGGGGGGGCCTACAATGAGCAGTTCTTC. It yields the protein CASSLLAGGAYNEQFF. V and J are TRBV3-1 and TRBJ2-1; 12 bases match TRBD2. Germline V gene data show CDR1 as LGHDT and CDR2 as YNNKEL (reference sequence). V lost 4 bases to trimming and J lost 2 bases; unmatched junction nucleotides: 3. The CDR3 extends over 16 amino acids.

This clonotype came up a few times. The chain couples TRBV7-2 to TRBJ2-7; D is perhaps TRBD2 (6 bases). The CDR3 loop spans 16 amino acids. V lost 1 base and J lost 2, with 15 bases in between. Germline V CDR1 and CDR2: SGHTA, FQGNSA. The CDR3 DNA is TGTGCCAGCAGCTTAGGTACGGGGCGGGGTCCCTACGAGCAGTACTTC. The encoded protein is CASSLGTGRGPYEQYF.

CDR3 DNA: TGCGCCAGCAGCCAGGATCTGGGCGACAGGGCGCTTCAGCCCCAGCATTTT. Translating gives CASSQDLGDRALQPQHF. The rearrangement links TRBV4-1 to TRBJ1-5, with TRBD1 identical over 7 bases. With 3 bases clipped from V and 6 bases from J, the junction kept 14 bases outside the gene matches. Germline CDR1 MGHRA, CDR2 YSYEKL. This CDR3 spans 17 amino acids.

The chain combines TRBV5-8 with TRBJ1-2; D is unresolved. Germline V gene lookup returns CDR1 SGHTS and CDR2 YDEGEE. V gave up 3 bases and J gave up 7 bases, with 16 bases separating them. The CDR3 loop spans 14 amino acids. This CDR3 is CASSSGRAHSGYTF. CDR3 DNA: TGTGCCAGCAGCTCCGGGAGGGCCCACAGTGGCTACACCTTC.

The chain has TRBV20-1 and TRBJ2-5; possibly TRBD1 for D (5 bases). The closer fit of TRBJ2-7 to the DNA end suggests the J call may be wrong. This CDR3 is built from 13 residues. Germline V gene sequence: CDR1 DFQATT, CDR2 SNEGSKA (reference sequence). In DNA form, the CDR3 reads TGCAGTGCTCCGACAGAGAACGGATACGAGCAGTACTTC. Translation gives CSAPTENGYEQYF.

This chain connects TRBV28 to TRBJ2-2; D remains ambiguous. V lost 3 bases, J lost 2 bases, and 16 bases lay in between. This CDR3 is built from 17 residues. Germline CDR1 MDHEN, CDR2 SYDVKM. The DNA for the CDR3 is TGTGCCAGCAGTTTTGTCGTCAGTCTGGGAAACACCGGGGAGCTGTTTTTT. Protein: CASSFVVSLGNTGELFF.

The J gene is TRBJ2-5, the V gene TRBV7-9; TRBD2 is a possible D gene (7 bases). CDR1 SEHNR and CDR2 FQNEAQ come from the germline V gene (reference sequence). V was trimmed by 4 bases and J by 4 bases, leaving 25 bases between them. This CDR3 contains 18 residues. The CDR3 DNA sequence: TGTGCCAGCAGCTCTCCTATCGATGGGGGGGGCCAGACAGAGACCCAGTACTTC. Protein: CASSSPIDGGGQTETQYF.

The J gene is TRBJ1-1, the V gene TRBV7-9; 7 bases agree with TRBD1. V was pared by 6 bases and J by 1 base, with 14 bases of the junction left unmatched. Germline V gene data show CDR1 as SEHNR and CDR2 as FQNEAQ (reference sequence). CDR3 length equals 17 residues. The CDR3 sequence: CASRRYLPGTENTEAFF. CDR3 bases: TGTGCCAGCAGGCGATATCTCCCCGGGACAGAGAACACTGAAGCTTTCTTT.

This clonotype was seen more than once but under ten times. The J gene is TRBJ2-5, the V gene TRBV14, with D possibly matching TRBD1 (6 bases). This CDR3 has 15 amino acids. Germline loops: CDR1 SGHDN, CDR2 FVKESK. V was cut by 4 bases and J by 4 bases, with 16 bases left in between. CDR3 region: CASSPNRARGETQYF. DNA of the CDR3: TGTGCCAGCAGCCCAAACAGGGCCCGGGGAGAGACCCAGTACTTC.

The V and J genes are TRBV20-1 and TRBJ1-4; 7 bases match TRBD1. Germline V gene lookup returns CDR1 DFQATT and CDR2 SNEGSKA (reference sequence). This CDR3 comprises 15 residues. Trimming took 0 bases from V and 6 from J; bases not matched to a gene: 7. The CDR3 bases are TGCAGTGCTAGAGACCCGGATACAGGGGATGAAAAACTGTTTTTT. It encodes CSARDPDTGDEKLFF.

The chain employs TRBV20-1 and TRBJ2-2; TRBD2 aligns across 8 bases. V lost 3 bases to trimming and J lost 1 base; unmatched junction nucleotides: 1. The CDR3 has 14 amino acids. Germline V gene data show CDR1 as DFQATT and CDR2 as SNEGSKA (reference sequence). CDR3 protein: CSARSGGNTGELFF. The CDR3 DNA sequence: TGCAGTGCTAGGAGCGGGGGGAACACCGGGGAGCTGTTTTTT.

The chain combines TRBV5-1 with TRBJ2-1; D possibly corresponds to TRBD2 (7 bases). V was trimmed by 3 bases and J by 9 bases, leaving 22 bases between them. The CDR3 is made up of 16 amino acids. Germline V gives CDR1 SGHRS, CDR2 YFSETQ. The CDR3 loop reads CASSSRGGLTGSEQFF. DNA of the CDR3: TGCGCCAGCAGCTCCCGCGGGGGCCTTACCGGGAGTGAGCAGTTCTTC.

As to this clonotype: An end of the junction differs from the germline gene, which may be a read error. This sequence joins TRBV5-1 and TRBJ1-2; TRBD1 aligns across 8 bases. The CDR3 covers 15 residues. From germline, CDR1 is SGHRS and CDR2 YFSETQ. CDR3 amino acids: CAGSWGQDFGYGYTF. The CDR3 bases are TGCGCCGGCAGCTGGGGACAGGACTTCGGGTATGGCTACACCTTC.

This clonotype was observed a handful of times. The rearrangement uses TRBV6-2 or TRBV6-3 and TRBJ1-1; maybe TRBD1 (5 bases). This CDR3 is built from 12 residues. Germline CDR1 MNHEY, CDR2 SVGEGT. Trimming left V 10 bases short and J 4 bases short, with 13 bases between. Here the CDR3 reads CATCPGTTEAFF. The DNA for the CDR3 is TGTGCCACCTGCCCTGGGACCACTGAAGCTTTCTTT.

This clonotype was observed a single time. A read error may be the cause here, since a much bigger clone is one base away. The chain combines TRBV27 with TRBJ1-2, with D perhaps matching TRBD1 (6 bases). Germline V gene sequence: CDR1 MNHEY, CDR2 SMNVEV (reference sequence). The ends were cut back, 3 bases at V and 3 bases at J, with 8 bases in the middle. The CDR3 loop spans 13 amino acids. CDR3 DNA: TGTGCCAGCAGTTTGGACAGATACTATGGCTACACCTTC. This encodes CASSLDRYYGYTF.

The chain is built from TRBV20-1 and TRBJ1-2, with a tentative D call TRBD1 (5 bases). Between the trimmed V and J ends, which lost 6 bases and 0 bases, there was a span of 11 bases. The CDR3 loop spans 13 amino acids. Germline V gene data show CDR1 as DFQATT and CDR2 as SNEGSKA (reference sequence). The CDR3 protein is CSAEGYSNYGYTF. CDR3 sequence (DNA): TGCAGTGCGGAGGGGTATTCTAACTATGGCTACACCTTC.

This chain links TRBV28 with TRBJ1-6; no clear D gene. The CDR3 consists of 15 residues. The V end was cut by 8 bases, the J end by 3 bases, with 14 bases between. Germline CDR1 and CDR2: MDHEN and SYDVKM. The CDR3 DNA sequence: TGTGCCAGCGGCCAACAGCTAGTCTATAATTCACCCCTCCACTTT. Translated: CASGQQLVYNSPLHF.

The V call is TRBV9, the J call TRBJ2-7, with D hard to call. Per the germline V gene, CDR1 is SGDLS and CDR2 is YYNGEE. V was trimmed by 2 bases and J by 5 bases, leaving 11 bases between them. The CDR3 contains 13 residues. CDR3 in amino acids: CASSVTPIDEQYF. The CDR3 DNA reads as TGTGCCAGCAGCGTCACCCCAATCGACGAGCAGTACTTC.

This clonotype was counted at least ten times. The rearrangement joins TRBV18 to TRBJ1-6; 9 nucleotides align to TRBD1. Looked up from germline, CDR1 is KGHSH and CDR2 is LQKENI. V gave up 8 bases and J gave up 7 bases; unmatched junction bases: 6. This CDR3 spans 14 amino acids. For the CDR3, the DNA is TGTGCCAGCAGCCCGGGACAGGGAAATTCACCCCTCCACTTT. The encoded protein is CASSPGQGNSPLHF.

This clonotype was seen once. V gene TRBV28 combines with J gene TRBJ2-4; D might be TRBD1 (6 bases). With the DNA end fitting TRBJ2-7 better, the J assignment may be wrong. Per the germline V gene, CDR1 is MDHEN and CDR2 is SYDVKM. This CDR3 spans 13 amino acids. CDR3 bases: TGTGCCAGCAGTTTGGGGACACCAAGCGAGCAGTACTTC. It codes for CASSLGTPSEQYF.

The chain uses TRBV5-1 and TRBJ2-7; perhaps D is TRBD1 or TRBD2 (5 bases each). This CDR3 spans 14 amino acids. Germline CDR1 reads SGHRS; CDR2 reads YFSETQ. Trimming removed 4 bases at V and 6 bases at J, with 17 bases between. This CDR3 is CASSPGSRGVEQYV. The CDR3, as DNA: TGCGCCAGCAGCCCGGGGTCGAGGGGTGTCGAGCAGTACGTC.

The sample holds a few counts of this clonotype. The chain joins TRBV10-1 to TRBJ2-3, with 13 bases lining up with TRBD2. The ends lost 2 bases at V and 6 bases at J; junction bases unmatched: 8. Germline V gives CDR1 WNHNN, CDR2 SYGVQD (reference sequence). This CDR3 has 17 residues. CDR3 DNA: TGCGCCAGCAGTGAGACCGGGACTAGCGGGGTGGAGGATACGCAGTATTTT. It encodes CASSETGTSGVEDTQYF.

This clonotype was seen ten or more times. This rearrangement joins TRBV7-8 to TRBJ2-7, with D perhaps assigned TRBD1 or TRBD2 (5 bases each). This CDR3 is 16 amino acids long. V shed 5 bases and J shed 3 bases, with 20 bases lying between them. Germline V gives CDR1 SGHVS, CDR2 FQNEAQ. In DNA form, the CDR3 reads TGTGCCAGCAGCCTCGAGGGGTGGGCGGATCACTACGAGCAGTACTTC. Its translation is CASSLEGWADHYEQYF.